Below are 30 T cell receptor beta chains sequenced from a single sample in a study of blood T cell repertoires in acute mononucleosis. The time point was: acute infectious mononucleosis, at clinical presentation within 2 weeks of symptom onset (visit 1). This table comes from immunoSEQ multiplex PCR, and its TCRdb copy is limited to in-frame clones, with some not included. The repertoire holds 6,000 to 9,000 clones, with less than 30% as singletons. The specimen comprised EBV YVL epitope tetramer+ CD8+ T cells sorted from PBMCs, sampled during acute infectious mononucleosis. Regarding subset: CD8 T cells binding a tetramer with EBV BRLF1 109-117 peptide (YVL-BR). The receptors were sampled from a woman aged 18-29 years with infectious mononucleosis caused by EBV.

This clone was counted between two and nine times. The CDR3 region has the DNA TGTGCCAGCAGCTCTACAGTGCTCTCTGGGGCCAACGTCCTGACTTTC. Translation: CASSSTVLSGANVLTF. The chain links TRBV7-3 to TRBJ2-6; no definite D call. With 4 bases removed from V and 0 bases from J, the gap between germline ends came to 10 bases. The CDR3 loop spans 16 amino acids. Per germline, CDR1 SGHTA and CDR2 FQGTGA.

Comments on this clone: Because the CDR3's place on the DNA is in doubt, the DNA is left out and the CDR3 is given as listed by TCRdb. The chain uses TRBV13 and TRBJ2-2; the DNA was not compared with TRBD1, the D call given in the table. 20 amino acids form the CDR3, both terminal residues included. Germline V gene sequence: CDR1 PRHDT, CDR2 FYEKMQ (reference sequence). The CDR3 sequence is CASSSPRGTGGQRHRGAVFF.

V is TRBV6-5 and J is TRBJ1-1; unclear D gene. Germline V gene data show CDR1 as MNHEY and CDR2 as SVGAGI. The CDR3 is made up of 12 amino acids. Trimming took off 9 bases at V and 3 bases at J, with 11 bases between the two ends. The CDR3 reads CASKSVDTEAFF. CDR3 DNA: TGTGCCAGTAAGTCGGTGGACACTGAAGCTTTCTTT.

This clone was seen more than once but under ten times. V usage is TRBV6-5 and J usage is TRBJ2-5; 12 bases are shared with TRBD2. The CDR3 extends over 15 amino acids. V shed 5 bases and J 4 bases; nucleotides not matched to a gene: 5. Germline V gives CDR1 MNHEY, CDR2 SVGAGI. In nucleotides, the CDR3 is TGTGCCAGCAGTCAACTAGCGGGAGGTCCAGAGACCCAGTACTTC. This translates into CASSQLAGGPETQYF.

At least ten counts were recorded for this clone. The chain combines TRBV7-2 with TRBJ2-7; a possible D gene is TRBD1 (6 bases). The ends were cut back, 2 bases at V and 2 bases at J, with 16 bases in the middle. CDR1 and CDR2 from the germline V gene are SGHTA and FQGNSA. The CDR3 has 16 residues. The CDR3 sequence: CASSLWVGTFPYEQYF. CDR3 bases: TGTGCCAGCAGCTTATGGGTGGGGACATTTCCCTACGAGCAGTACTTC.

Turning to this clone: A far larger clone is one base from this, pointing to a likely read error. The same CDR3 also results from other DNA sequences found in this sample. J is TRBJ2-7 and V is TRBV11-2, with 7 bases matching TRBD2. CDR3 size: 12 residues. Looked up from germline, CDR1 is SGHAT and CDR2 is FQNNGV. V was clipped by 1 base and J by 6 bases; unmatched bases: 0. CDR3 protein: CASSLAGGEQYF. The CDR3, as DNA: TGTGCCAGCAGCTTAGCGGGGGGCGAGCAGTACTTC.

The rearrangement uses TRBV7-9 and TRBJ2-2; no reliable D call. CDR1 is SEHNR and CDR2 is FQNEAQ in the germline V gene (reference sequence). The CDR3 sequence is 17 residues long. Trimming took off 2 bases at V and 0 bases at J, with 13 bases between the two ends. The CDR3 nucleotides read TGTGCCAGCAGCTTATTACTCGGCAGCGCGAACACCGGGGAGCTGTTTTTT. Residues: CASSLLLGSANTGELFF.

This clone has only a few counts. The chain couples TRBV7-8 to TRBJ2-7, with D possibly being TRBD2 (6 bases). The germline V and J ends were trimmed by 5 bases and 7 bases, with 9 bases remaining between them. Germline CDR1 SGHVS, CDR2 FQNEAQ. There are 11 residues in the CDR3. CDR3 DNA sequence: TGTGCCAGCAGCATTAGCGGTGAGCAGTACTTC. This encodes CASSISGEQYF.

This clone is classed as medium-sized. The CDR3 protein is CATGAAGGTDTQYF. In nucleotides, the CDR3 is TGTGCCACAGGGGCGGCGGGTGGCACAGATACGCAGTATTTT. The chain uses TRBV10-3 and TRBJ2-3; a weak D match, TRBD1 (6 bases). V was cut by 10 bases and J by 1 base, with 15 bases left in between. The germline V gene has CDR1 ENHRY and CDR2 SYGVKD. The CDR3 consists of 14 residues.

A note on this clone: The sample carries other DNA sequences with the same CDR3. Here the CDR3 DNA reads TGTGCCAGCAGTTTAAGAGGGGGTGGGTACGAGCAGTACTTC. Protein sequence: CASSLRGGGYEQYF. The chain joins TRBV11-2 to TRBJ2-7; tentative D call: TRBD1 (6 bases). With 6 bases removed from V and 4 bases from J, the gap between germline ends came to 16 bases. There are 14 residues in the CDR3. The germline V gene has CDR1 SGHAT and CDR2 FQNNGV.

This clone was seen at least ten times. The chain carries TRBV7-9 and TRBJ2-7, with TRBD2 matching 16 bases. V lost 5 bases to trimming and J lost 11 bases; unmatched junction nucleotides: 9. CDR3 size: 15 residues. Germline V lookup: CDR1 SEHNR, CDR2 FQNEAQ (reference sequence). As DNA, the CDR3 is TGTGCCAGCAGCCCCGACCCGGGACTAGCGGGGGGGAAGTACTTC. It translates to CASSPDPGLAGGKYF.

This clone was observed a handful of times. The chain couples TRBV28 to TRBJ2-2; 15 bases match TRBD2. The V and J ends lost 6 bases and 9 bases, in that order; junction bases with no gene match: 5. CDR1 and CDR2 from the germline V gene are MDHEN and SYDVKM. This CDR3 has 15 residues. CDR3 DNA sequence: TGTGCCAGCAGCTCAGGACTAGCGGGAGGGTGGGAGCTGTTTTTT. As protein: CASSSGLAGGWELFF.

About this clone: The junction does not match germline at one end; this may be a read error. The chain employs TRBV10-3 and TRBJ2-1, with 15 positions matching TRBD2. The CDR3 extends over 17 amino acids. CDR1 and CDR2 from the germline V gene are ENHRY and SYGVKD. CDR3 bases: TGTGCCACCAGTGATTGGACTAGCGGGAGGGCCAGTGATGAGCAGTTCTTC. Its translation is CATSDWTSGRASDEQFF.

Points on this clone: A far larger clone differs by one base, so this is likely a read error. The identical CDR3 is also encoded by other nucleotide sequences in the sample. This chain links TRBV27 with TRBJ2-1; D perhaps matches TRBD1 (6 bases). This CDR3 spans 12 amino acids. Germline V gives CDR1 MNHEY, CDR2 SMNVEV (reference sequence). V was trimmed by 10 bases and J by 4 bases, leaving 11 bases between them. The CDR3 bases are TGTGCCACGACAGGCGGTTACAATGAGCAGTTCTTC. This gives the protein CATTGGYNEQFF.

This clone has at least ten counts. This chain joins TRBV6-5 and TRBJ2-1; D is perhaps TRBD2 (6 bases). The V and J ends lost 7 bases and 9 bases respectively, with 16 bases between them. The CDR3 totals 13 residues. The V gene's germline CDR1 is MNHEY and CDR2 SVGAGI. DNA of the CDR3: TGTGCCAGCACCCGACTAGTCGGGCTTGAGCAGTTCTTC. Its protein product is CASTRLVGLEQFF.

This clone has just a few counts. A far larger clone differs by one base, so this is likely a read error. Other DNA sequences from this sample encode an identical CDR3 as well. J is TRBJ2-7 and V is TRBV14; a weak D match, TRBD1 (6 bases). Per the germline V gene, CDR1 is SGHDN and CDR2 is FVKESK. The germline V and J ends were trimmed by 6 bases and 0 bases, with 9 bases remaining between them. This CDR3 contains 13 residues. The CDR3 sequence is CASSWTASYEQYF. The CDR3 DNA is TGTGCCAGCAGTTGGACAGCCTCCTACGAGCAGTACTTC. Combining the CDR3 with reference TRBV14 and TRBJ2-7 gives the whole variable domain EAGVTQFPSHSVIEKGQTVTLRCDPISGHDNLYWYRRVMGKEIKFLLHFVKESKQDESGMPNNRFLAERTGGTYSTLKVQPAELEDSGVYFCASSWTASYEQYFGPGTRLTVT.

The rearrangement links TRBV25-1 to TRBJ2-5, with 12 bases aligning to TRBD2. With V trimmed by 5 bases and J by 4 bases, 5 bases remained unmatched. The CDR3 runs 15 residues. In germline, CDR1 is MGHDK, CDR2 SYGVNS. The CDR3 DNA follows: TGTGCCAGCAGTCAACTAGCGGGAGGTCCAGAGACCCAGTACTTC. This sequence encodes CASSQLAGGPETQYF.

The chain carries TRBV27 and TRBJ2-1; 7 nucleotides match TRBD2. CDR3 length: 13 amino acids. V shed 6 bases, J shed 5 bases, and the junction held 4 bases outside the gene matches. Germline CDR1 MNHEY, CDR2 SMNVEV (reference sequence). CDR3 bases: TGTGCCAGCAGCGCTGGGAGGGACAATGAGCAGTTCTTC. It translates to CASSAGRDNEQFF.

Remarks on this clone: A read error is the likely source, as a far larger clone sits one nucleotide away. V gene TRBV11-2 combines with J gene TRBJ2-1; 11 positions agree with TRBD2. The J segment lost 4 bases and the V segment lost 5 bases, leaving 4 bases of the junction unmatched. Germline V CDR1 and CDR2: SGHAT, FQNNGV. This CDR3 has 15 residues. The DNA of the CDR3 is TGTGCCAGCAGCCAACTAGCGGGGGAATACAATGAGCAGTTCTTC. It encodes CASSQLAGEYNEQFF. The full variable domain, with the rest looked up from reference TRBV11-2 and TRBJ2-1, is EAGVAQSPRYKIIEKRQSVAFWCNPISGHATLYWYQQILGQGPKLLIQFQNNGVVDDSQLPKDRFSAERLKGVDSTLKIQPAKLEDSAVYLCASSQLAGEYNEQFFGPGTRLTVL.

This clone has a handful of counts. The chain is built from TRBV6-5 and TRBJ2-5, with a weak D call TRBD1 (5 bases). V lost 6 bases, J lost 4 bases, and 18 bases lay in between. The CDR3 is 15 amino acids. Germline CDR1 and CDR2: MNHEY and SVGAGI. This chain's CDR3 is CASRQLTVSGETQYF. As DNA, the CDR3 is TGTGCCAGCAGGCAGTTGACAGTTAGTGGAGAGACCCAGTACTTC.

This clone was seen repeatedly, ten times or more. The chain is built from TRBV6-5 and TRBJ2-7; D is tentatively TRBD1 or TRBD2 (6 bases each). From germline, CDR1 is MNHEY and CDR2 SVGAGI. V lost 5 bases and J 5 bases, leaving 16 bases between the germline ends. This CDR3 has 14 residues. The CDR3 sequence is CASSEWAGEDEQYF. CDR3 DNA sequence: TGTGCCAGCAGTGAATGGGCAGGGGAGGACGAGCAGTACTTC.

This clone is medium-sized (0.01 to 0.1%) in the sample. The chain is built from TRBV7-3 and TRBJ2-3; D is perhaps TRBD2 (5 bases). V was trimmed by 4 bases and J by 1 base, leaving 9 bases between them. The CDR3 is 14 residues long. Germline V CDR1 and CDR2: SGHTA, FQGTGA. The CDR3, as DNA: TGTGCCAGCAGCTCCGGGATTGGCACAGATACGCAGTATTTT. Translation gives CASSSGIGTDTQYF.

The CDR3 nucleotides are TGTGCCAGCAGCTCACTAGCGGGAGGGCCTCGGAGCGGGGAGCTGTTTTTT. It translates to CASSSLAGGPRSGELFF. The J gene is TRBJ2-2, the V gene TRBV7-3, with TRBD2 identical over 13 bases. J gave up 7 bases and V 4 bases, and 9 bases lay outside the gene matches. This CDR3 comprises 17 residues. Germline V gene data show CDR1 as SGHTA and CDR2 as FQGTGA.

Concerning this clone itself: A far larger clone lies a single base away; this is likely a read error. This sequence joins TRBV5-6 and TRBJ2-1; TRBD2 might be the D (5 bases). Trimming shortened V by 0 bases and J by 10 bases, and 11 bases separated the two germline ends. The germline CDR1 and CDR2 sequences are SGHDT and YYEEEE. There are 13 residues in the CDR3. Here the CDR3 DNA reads TGTGCCAGCAGCTTGGCTGGATCGGGAGAGCAGTTCTTC. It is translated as CASSLAGSGEQFF.

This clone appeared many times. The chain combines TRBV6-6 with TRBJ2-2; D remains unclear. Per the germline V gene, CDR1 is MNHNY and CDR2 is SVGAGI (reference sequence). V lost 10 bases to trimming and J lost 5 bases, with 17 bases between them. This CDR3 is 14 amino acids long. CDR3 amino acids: CAIAPLLGTGELFF. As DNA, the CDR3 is TGTGCCATCGCCCCCCTCCTCGGTACCGGGGAGCTGTTTTTT.

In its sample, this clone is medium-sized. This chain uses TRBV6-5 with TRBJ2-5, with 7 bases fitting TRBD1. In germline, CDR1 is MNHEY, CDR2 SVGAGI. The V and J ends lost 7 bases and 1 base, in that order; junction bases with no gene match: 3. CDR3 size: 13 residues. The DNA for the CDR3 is TGTGCCAGCACACGACAGGGCCAAGAGACCCAGTACTTC. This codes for CASTRQGQETQYF.

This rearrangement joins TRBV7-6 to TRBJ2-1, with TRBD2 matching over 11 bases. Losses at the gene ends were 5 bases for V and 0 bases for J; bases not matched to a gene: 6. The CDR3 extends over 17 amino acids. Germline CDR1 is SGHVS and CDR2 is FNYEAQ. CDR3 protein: CASSTLSGGGSYNEQFF. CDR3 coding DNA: TGTGCCAGCAGCACCCTTAGCGGGGGGGGCTCCTACAATGAGCAGTTCTTC.

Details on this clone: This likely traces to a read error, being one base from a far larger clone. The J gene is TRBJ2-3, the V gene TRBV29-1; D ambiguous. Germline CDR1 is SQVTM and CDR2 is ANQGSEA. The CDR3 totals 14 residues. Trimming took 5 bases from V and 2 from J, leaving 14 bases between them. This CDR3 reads CSVRLFDITDTQYF. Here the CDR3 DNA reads TGCAGCGTTCGGCTATTTGATATCACAGATACGCAGTATTTT.

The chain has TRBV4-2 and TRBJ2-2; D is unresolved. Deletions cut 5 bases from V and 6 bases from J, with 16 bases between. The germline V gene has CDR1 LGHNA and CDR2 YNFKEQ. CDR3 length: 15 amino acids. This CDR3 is CASSLTLGSAGELFF. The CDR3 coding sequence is TGTGCCAGCAGCTTAACCCTGGGGTCGGCCGGGGAGCTGTTTTTT.

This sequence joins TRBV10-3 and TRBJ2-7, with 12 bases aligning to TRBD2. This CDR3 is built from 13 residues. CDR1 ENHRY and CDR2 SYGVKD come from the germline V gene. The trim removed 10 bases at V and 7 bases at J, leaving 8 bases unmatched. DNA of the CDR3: TGTGCCACCGGACTAGCGGGGTCGGGGGAGCAGTACTTC. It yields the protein CATGLAGSGEQYF.